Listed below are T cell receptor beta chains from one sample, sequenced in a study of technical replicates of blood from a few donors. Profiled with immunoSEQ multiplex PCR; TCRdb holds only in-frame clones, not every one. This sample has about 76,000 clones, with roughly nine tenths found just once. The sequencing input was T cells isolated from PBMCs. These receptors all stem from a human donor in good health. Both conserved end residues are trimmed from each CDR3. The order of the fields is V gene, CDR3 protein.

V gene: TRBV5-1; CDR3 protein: ASSLAGGRSGGHYSYEQY
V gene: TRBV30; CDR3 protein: AWSARGRDTQY
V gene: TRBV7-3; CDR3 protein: ASRLDRGNSPLH
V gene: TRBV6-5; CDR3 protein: ASSYATGFDNEQF
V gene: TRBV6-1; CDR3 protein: ASSSGIYENEQY
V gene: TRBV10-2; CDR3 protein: ASSDLRLNYGYT
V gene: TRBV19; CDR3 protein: ASSIRGGTEAF
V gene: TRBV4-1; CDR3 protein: ASSRKTKGDRDEKLF
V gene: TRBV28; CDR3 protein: ASKQGGLNEKLF
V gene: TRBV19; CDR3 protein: ASSIGTSSTYEQY
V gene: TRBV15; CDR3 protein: ATSRAGDRAHQPQH
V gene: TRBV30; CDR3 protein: AWRQLGQGDEAF
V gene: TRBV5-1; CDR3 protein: ASSLLAGSISDNEQF
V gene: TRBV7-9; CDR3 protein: ASNAGTRTSGLGDTQY
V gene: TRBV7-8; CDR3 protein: ASSPRVYSLRAGKPSGAPQH
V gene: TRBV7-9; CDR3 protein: ASRRGAGGPDTQY
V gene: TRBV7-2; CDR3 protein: ASSSAGTGEAF
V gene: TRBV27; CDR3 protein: ASSFSWDLVDTQY
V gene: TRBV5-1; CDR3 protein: ASLQGSGVIPNEQF
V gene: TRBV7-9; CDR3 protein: ASSTQPGQETQY
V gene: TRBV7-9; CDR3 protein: ASIEKGGGETQY
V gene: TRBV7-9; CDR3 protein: ASSLTREQF
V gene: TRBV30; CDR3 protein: AWRGGGAGSSEKLF
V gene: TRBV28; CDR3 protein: ASTRANTGELF
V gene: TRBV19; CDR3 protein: ASSTRQGRRDYEQY
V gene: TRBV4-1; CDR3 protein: ASSQGSIRTGFTGELF
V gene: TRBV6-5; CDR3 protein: ASSYSPGEGYEQY
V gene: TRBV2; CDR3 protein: ASSRDSGSYEQY
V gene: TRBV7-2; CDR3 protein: ASSLPQTSGSSYEQY
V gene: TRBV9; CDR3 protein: ASSSVGGVAGNTIY
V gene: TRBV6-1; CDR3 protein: ASSEALREGAN
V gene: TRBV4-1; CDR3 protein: ASSQGPPRGTQY
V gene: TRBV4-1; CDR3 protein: ASSWDSMNTEAF
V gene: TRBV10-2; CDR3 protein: ASSGMAREQY
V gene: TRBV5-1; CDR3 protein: ASSLGTYEQY
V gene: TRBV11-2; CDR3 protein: ASRGGYTDTQY
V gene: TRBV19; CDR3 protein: ASSIETGKQY
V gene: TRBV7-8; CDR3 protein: ASSLAPGLRDNEQF
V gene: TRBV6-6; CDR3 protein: ASSLAGADYNEQF
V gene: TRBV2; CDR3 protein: AVTGTASSRNTIY
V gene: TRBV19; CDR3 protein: ASTGLASSTNEQF
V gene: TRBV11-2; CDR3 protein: ASSFLIWGPATNEKLF
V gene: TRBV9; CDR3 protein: ASSVGVSNQPQH
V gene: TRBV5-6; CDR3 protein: ASSLSGDSYEQY
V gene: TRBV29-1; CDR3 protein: SVADRGNYGYT
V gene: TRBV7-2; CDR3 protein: ASSSSGGVNNEQF
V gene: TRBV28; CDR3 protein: ASSLVNYEQY
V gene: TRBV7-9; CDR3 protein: ASSRIAGTYEQY
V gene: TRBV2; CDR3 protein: ASSVTGEQAF
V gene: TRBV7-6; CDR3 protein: ASSLDQVRNTEAF
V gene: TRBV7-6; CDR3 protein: ASSPGLQGSSYNEQF
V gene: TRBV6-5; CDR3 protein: ASRLQGNTEAF
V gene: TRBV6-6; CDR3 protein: ASSYLSQGETQY
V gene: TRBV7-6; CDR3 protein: ASSYTGDYGYT
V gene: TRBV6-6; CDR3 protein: ASSVRQGAYNQPQH
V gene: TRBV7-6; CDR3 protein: ASSLTRTGVNTGELF
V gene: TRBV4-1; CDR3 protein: ASSHKQGWTEAF
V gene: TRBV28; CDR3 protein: ASSRNRGSYEQY